The 17 T cell receptor beta chains below were found in one sample sequenced in a study of blood T cell repertoires in COVID-19. Only in-frame clones appear in the TCRdb table, and some are missing; sequencing was by immunoSEQ multiplex PCR. The sample holds approximately 54,000 clones; 90% are singletons and the top ten take around 3.9%. Source material: peripheral blood. These receptors were taken from a man aged 45 to 65 with acute or convalescent COVID-19.

The V call is TRBV11-3, the J call TRBJ2-1; TRBD2 aligns across 7 bases. The CDR3 extends over 13 amino acids. CDR1 and CDR2 (germline): SGHNT, YENEEA. Germline trimming cut 0 bases from V and 12 bases from J; bases unmatched to any gene: 5. In DNA, the CDR3 is TGTGCCAGCAGCTTAGATCACAGCGGGATGCAGTTCTTC. This translates into CASSLDHSGMQFF.

This chain joins TRBV6-5 and TRBJ1-2, with TRBD1 matching 8 bases. The J segment lost 4 bases and the V segment lost 6 bases, leaving 4 bases of the junction unmatched. Per germline, CDR1 MNHEY and CDR2 SVGAGI. The CDR3 loop spans 13 amino acids. CDR3 DNA sequence: TGTGCCAGCAGGAGACAGGGGTCCTATGGCTACACCTTC. It is translated as CASRRQGSYGYTF.

The chain couples TRBV29-1 to TRBJ2-3, with D perhaps matching TRBD2 (6 bases). The CDR3 has 12 residues. The V end lost 6 bases, the J end lost 3 bases, and 10 bases lay between the germline ends. In germline, CDR1 is SQVTM, CDR2 ANQGSEA. The CDR3: CSVDGGTDTQYF. CDR3 in DNA: TGCAGCGTCGATGGGGGGACAGATACGCAGTATTTT.

The chain links TRBV25-1 to TRBJ2-3, with 10 bases fitting TRBD1. The germline gives CDR1 MGHDK, CDR2 SYGVNS. CDR3 size: 16 residues. V was pared by 0 bases and J by 3 bases, with 3 bases of the junction left unmatched. The CDR3 DNA is TGTGCCAGCAGTGAATATCGGGACAGGGGAACAGATACGCAGTATTTT. It yields the protein CASSEYRDRGTDTQYF.

The chain employs TRBV6-5 and TRBJ2-5, with TRBD2 matching over 9 bases. There are 15 residues in the CDR3. Germline V gene lookup returns CDR1 MNHEY and CDR2 SVGAGI. With V trimmed by 5 bases and J by 10 bases, 14 bases remained unmatched. This CDR3 is CASSPRGSGGQVQYF. The CDR3 DNA follows: TGTGCCAGCAGTCCCCGGGGTAGCGGGGGCCAGGTCCAGTACTTC.

This clone was counted between two and nine times. This chain uses TRBV12-5 with TRBJ2-1; 8 nucleotides agree with TRBD2. Germline assignment: CDR1 LGHNT and CDR2 FRNRAP. The CDR3 extends over 14 amino acids. The V gene end was trimmed by 3 bases and the J gene end by 9 bases; junction bases not matched to a gene: 7. DNA of the CDR3: TGTGCTAGTGGTTTCGGGAGCGGGAGAATTGAGCAGTTCTTC. This translates into CASGFGSGRIEQFF. The full variable domain, in which reference TRBV12-5 and TRBJ2-1 provide the parts outside the CDR3, is DARVTQTPRHKVTEMGQEVTMRCQPILGHNTVFWYRQTMMQGLELLAYFRNRAPLDDSGMPKDRFSAEMPDATLATLKIQPSEPRDSAVYFCASGFGSGRIEQFFGPGTRLTVL.

The chain has TRBV9 and TRBJ1-2, with TRBD1 identical over 9 bases. Germline CDR1 and CDR2: SGDLS and YYNGEE. The CDR3 loop spans 17 amino acids. The ends lost 0 bases at V and 5 bases at J; junction bases unmatched: 11. The CDR3 loop reads CASSVAGGGQGGYGYTF. CDR3 bases: TGTGCCAGCAGCGTAGCCGGAGGGGGACAGGGAGGGTATGGCTACACCTTC.

The chain carries TRBV9 and TRBJ2-3; 8 positions agree with TRBD1. The germline V gene has CDR1 SGDLS and CDR2 YYNGEE. After removal of 1 base from V and 2 bases from J, the junction contained 3 bases not matched to a gene. The CDR3 is 15 amino acids. CDR3 sequence: CASSVYRGATDTQYF. CDR3 DNA: TGTGCCAGCAGCGTATACAGGGGGGCCACAGATACGCAGTATTTT.

The J gene is TRBJ1-5, the V gene TRBV19; D perhaps matches TRBD1 (6 bases). The CDR3 has 15 residues. V shed 9 bases and J shed 7 bases, with 22 bases lying between them. Germline V CDR1 and CDR2: LNHDA, SQIVND (reference sequence). This CDR3 reads CASQRGPQGGQPQHF. The CDR3 DNA reads TGTGCCAGCCAACGAGGGCCACAGGGCGGACAGCCCCAGCATTTT.

The chain employs TRBV7-9 and TRBJ1-1, with 12 positions matching TRBD1. After removal of 5 bases from V and 6 bases from J, the junction contained 13 bases not matched to a gene. The germline gives CDR1 SEHNR, CDR2 FQNEAQ (reference sequence). The CDR3 runs to 17 residues. The CDR3 nucleotides are TGTGCCAGCAGCCGATCCCTACCGGGACAGGGGGCGGCTGAAGCTTTCTTT. Translating gives CASSRSLPGQGAAEAFF. Based on the CDR3 plus reference TRBV7-9 and TRBJ1-1, the full variable domain is DTGVSQNPRHKITKRGQNVTFRCDPISEHNRLYWYRQTLGQGPEFLTYFQNEAQLEKSRLLSDRFSAERPKGSFSTLEIQRTEQGDSAMYLCASSRSLPGQGAAEAFFGQGTRLTVV.

The chain carries TRBV6-2 or TRBV6-3 and TRBJ1-1; D not resolved. CDR1 and CDR2 (germline): MNHEY, SVGEGT. The CDR3 runs to 13 residues. Trimming cost V 5 bases and J 5 bases, with 12 bases left between them. The CDR3 region is CASSQLGWTEAFF. The CDR3 coding sequence is TGTGCCAGCAGTCAACTAGGTTGGACTGAAGCTTTCTTT.

The chain's CDR3 is CASSLGGQGSQYNEQFF. Here the CDR3 DNA reads TGCGCCAGCAGCTTGGGGGGGCAAGGCTCCCAATACAATGAGCAGTTCTTC. The J gene is TRBJ2-1, the V gene TRBV5-1, with D perhaps matching TRBD1 (6 bases). The germline V gene has CDR1 SGHRS and CDR2 YFSETQ. The CDR3 covers 17 residues. Trimming pared 0 bases from V and 4 bases from J, leaving 17 bases between. Full variable domain (rest looked up from reference TRBV5-1 and TRBJ2-1): KAGVTQTPRYLIKTRGQQVTLSCSPISGHRSVSWYQQTPGQGLQFLFEYFSETQRNKGNFPGRFSGRQFSNSRSEMNVSTLELGDSALYLCASSLGGQGSQYNEQFFGPGTRLTVL.

This sequence joins TRBV19 and TRBJ2-7, with 10 bases that match TRBD1. Germline V gives CDR1 LNHDA, CDR2 SQIVND (reference sequence). The CDR3 has 16 residues. Trimming at V came to 2 bases and at J to 1 base, leaving 5 bases not matched to a gene. The DNA for the CDR3 is TGTGCCAGTAGTATATCGGGACAGGGGCAATCCTACGAGCAGTACTTC. Its translation is CASSISGQGQSYEQYF.

V is TRBV5-4 and J is TRBJ1-4; D gene unclear. The CDR3 covers 15 residues. Between the trimmed V and J ends, which lost 4 bases and 5 bases, there was a span of 15 bases. From germline, CDR1 is SGHNT and CDR2 YYREEE (reference sequence). The CDR3 loop reads CASSGGRRGNEKLFF. The CDR3 nucleotides are TGTGCCAGCAGCGGAGGCCGGCGCGGGAATGAAAAACTGTTTTTT.

The chain links TRBV5-1 to TRBJ2-3, with TRBD2 matching over 10 bases. Germline assignment: CDR1 SGHRS and CDR2 YFSETQ. V lost 1 base and J lost 3; bases outside the gene matches: 5. This CDR3 is built from 16 residues. The CDR3 region has the DNA TGCGCCAGCAGCTTGTACCCAGCGGGAGGGACAGATACGCAGTATTTT. It translates to CASSLYPAGGTDTQYF.

The V gene is TRBV7-9, the J gene TRBJ2-4; D is uncertain. There are 17 residues in the CDR3. Germline V CDR1 and CDR2: SEHNR, FQNEAQ (reference sequence). Trimming took 2 bases from V and 0 from J, leaving 14 bases between them. The DNA of the CDR3 is TGTGCCAGCAGCTTAAGGTCCGCGGATTTAGCCAAAAACATTCAGTACTTC. Translated: CASSLRSADLAKNIQYF.

The V and J genes are TRBV18 and TRBJ1-1; D gene uncertain. V was clipped by 3 bases and J by 5 bases, with 13 bases between them. Looked up from germline, CDR1 is KGHSH and CDR2 is LQKENI. This CDR3 is 14 amino acids long. This chain's CDR3 is CASSPELAGTEAFF. CDR3 DNA sequence: TGTGCCAGCTCACCCGAACTCGCGGGGACTGAAGCTTTCTTT.